This T cell receptor beta chain was retrieved from a study of beta chain features in type 1 diabetes. Overall study results and limits: Resolution of whether HLA type affects TCRB rearrangement was not achieved here. Patients with Type 1 diabetes showed moderately but significantly shorter TCRB CDR3s in all four CD4+ subsets.

Purities over 98% were achieved in all sorted populations. Germline V gene lookup returns CDR1 SGDLS and CDR2 YYNGEE. This CDR3 has 11 amino acids. The V end lost 3 bases, the J end lost 8 bases, and 7 bases lay between the germline ends. With respect to this clone: Antigen unknown.

The entirety of the isolated RNA underwent reverse transcription, so expressed TCRB transcripts were sequenced. The protocol was immunoSEQ multiplex PCR, while the TCRdb copy is restricted to in-frame clones and leaves out a portion. The sample contains around 260,000 clones, approximately 25% of which appear only once. Sequences were obtained from naive CD4+ T cells from blood. The rearrangement uses TRBV9 and TRBJ2-3; a possible D gene is TRBD2 (5 bases). This TCR derives from a woman between 25 and 40 years old with type 1 diabetes. CDR3 nucleotides: TGTGCCAGCAGCGGGACTTCTACGCAGTATTTT. Translating gives CASSGTSTQYF.